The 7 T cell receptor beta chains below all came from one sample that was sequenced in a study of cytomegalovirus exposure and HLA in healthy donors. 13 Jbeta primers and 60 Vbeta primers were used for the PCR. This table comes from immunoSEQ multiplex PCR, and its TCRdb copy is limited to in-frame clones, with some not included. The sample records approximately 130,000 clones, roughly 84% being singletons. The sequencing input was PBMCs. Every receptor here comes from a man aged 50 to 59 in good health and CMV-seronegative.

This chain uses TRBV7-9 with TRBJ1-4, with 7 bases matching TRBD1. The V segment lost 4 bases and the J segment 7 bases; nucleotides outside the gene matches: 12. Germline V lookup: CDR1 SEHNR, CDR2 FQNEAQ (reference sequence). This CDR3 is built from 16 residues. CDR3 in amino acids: CASSYPQGQLPEKLFF. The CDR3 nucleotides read TGTGCCAGCAGCTACCCCCAGGGACAGTTGCCTGAAAAACTGTTTTTT.

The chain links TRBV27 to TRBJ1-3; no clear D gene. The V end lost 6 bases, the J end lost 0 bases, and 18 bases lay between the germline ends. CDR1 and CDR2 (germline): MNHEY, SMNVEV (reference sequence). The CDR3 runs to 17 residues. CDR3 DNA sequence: TGTGCCAGCAGCGAAGGAGGCAGTCACTTCTCTGGAAACACCATATATTTT. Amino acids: CASSEGGSHFSGNTIYF.

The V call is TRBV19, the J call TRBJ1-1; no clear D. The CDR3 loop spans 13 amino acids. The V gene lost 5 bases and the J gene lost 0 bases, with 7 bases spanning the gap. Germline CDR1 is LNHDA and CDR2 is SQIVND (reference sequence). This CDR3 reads CASSGRLNTEAFF. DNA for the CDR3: TGTGCCAGTAGTGGGAGGTTGAACACTGAAGCTTTCTTT. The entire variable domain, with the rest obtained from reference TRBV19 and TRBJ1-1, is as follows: DGGITQSPKYLFRKEGQNVTLSCEQNLNHDAMYWYRQDPGQGLRLIYYSQIVNDFQKGDIAEGYSVSREKKESFPLTVTSAQKNPTAFYLCASSGRLNTEAFFGQGTRLTVV.

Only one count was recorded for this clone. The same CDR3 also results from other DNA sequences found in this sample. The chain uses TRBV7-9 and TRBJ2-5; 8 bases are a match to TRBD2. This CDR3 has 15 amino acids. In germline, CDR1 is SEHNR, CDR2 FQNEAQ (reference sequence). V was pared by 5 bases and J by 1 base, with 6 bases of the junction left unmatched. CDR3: CASSPGRGGQETQYF. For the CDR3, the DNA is TGTGCCAGCAGCCCCGGTCGGGGGGGCCAAGAGACCCAGTACTTC.

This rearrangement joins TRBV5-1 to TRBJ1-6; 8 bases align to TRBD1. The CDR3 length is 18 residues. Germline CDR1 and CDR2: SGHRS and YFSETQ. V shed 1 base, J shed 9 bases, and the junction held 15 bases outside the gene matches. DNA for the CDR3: TGCGCCAGCAGCTTGTGGACAGGGCCTACCAACTTCGGTTCACCCCTCCACTTT. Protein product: CASSLWTGPTNFGSPLHF. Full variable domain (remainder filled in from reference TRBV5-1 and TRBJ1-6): KAGVTQTPRYLIKTRGQQVTLSCSPISGHRSVSWYQQTPGQGLQFLFEYFSETQRNKGNFPGRFSGRQFSNSRSEMNVSTLELGDSALYLCASSLWTGPTNFGSPLHFGNGTRLTVT.

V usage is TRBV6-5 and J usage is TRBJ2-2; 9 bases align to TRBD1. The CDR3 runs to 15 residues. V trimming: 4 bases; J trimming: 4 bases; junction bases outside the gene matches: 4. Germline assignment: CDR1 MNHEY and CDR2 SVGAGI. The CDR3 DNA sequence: TGTGCCAGCAGTTGGGGGACAGGGAGCACCGGGGAGCTGTTTTTT. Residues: CASSWGTGSTGELFF.

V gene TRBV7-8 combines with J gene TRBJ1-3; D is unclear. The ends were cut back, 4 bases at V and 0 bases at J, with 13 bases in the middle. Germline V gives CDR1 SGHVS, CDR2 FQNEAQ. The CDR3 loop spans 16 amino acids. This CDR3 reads CASSSGHGISGNTIYF. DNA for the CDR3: TGTGCCAGCAGCTCAGGCCACGGAATCTCTGGAAACACCATATATTTT.